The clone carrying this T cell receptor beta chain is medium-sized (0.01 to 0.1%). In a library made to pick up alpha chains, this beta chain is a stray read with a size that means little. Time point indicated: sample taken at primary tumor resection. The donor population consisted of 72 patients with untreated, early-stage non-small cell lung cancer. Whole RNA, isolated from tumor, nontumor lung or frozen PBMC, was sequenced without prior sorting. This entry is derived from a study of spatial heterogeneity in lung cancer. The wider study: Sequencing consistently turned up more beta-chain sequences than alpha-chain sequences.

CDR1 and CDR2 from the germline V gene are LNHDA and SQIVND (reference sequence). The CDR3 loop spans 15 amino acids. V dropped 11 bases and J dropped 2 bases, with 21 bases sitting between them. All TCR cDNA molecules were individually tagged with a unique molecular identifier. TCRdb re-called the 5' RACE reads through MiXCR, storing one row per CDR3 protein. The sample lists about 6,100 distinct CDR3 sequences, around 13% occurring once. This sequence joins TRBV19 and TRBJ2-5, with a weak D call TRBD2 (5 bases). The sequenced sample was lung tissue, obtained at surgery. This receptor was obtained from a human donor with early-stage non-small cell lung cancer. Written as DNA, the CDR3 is TGTGCCTCTCGCAGACAAACCGGAGGACAAGAGACCCAGTACTTC. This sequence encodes CASRRQTGGQETQYF. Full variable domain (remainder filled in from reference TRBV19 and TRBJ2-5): DGGITQSPKYLFRKEGQNVTLSCEQNLNHDAMYWYRQDPGQGLRLIYYSQIVNDFQKGDIAEGYSVSREKKESFPLTVTSAQKNPTAFYLCASRRQTGGQETQYFGPGTRLLVL.